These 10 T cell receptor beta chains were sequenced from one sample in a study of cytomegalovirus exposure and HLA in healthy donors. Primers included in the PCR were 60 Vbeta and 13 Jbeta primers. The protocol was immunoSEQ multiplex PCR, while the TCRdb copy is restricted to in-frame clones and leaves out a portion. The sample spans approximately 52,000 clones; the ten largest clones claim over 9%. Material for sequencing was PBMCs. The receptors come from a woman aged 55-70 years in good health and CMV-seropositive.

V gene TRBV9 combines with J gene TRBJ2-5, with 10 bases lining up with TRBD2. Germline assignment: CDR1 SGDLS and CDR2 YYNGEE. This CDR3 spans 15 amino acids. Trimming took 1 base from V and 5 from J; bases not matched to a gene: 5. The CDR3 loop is CASSVFSSGGETQYF. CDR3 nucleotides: TGTGCCAGCAGCGTATTTTCTAGCGGGGGTGAGACCCAGTACTTC.

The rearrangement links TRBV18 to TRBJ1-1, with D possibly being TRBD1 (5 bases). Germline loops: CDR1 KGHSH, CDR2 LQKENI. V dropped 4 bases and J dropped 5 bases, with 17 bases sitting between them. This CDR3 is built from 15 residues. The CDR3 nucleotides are TGTGCCAGCTCACTCAGACAGTTACCGGAGACTGAAGCTTTCTTT. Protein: CASSLRQLPETEAFF.

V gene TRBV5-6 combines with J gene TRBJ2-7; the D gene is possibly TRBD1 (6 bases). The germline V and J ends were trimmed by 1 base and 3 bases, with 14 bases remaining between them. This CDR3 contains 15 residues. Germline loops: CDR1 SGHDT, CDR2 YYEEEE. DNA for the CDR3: TGTGCCAGCAGCTTGAAAGGGGGTCTTGGCTACGAGCAGTACTTC. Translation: CASSLKGGLGYEQYF.

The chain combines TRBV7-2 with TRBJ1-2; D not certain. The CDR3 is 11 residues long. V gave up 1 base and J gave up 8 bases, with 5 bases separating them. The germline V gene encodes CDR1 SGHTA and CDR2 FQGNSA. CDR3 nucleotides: TGTGCCAGCAGCTTAGGCAGAGGCTACACCTTC. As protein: CASSLGRGYTF.

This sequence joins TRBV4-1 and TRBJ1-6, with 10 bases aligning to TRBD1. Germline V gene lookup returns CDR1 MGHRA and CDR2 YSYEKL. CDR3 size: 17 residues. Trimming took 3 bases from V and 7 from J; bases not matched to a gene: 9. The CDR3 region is CASSHPRQGATNSPLHF. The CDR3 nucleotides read TGCGCCAGCAGCCACCCCCGACAGGGGGCGACCAATTCACCCCTCCACTTT.

This chain's CDR3 is CASSLGQGGDNEQFF. The CDR3 nucleotides are TGTGCCAGCTCGCTCGGACAGGGGGGCGACAATGAGCAGTTCTTC. This chain links TRBV18 with TRBJ2-1; 10 bases align to TRBD1. The CDR3 has 15 residues. With V trimmed by 6 bases and J by 5 bases, 7 bases remained unmatched. Germline V gene lookup returns CDR1 KGHSH and CDR2 LQKENI.

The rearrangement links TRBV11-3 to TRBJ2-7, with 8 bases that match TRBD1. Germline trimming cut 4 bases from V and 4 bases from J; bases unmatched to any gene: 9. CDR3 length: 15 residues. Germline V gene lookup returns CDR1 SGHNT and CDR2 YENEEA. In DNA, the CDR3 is TGTGCCAGCAGCTCCCCGCGGGACAGGCCTTACGAGCAGTACTTC. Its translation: CASSSPRDRPYEQYF.

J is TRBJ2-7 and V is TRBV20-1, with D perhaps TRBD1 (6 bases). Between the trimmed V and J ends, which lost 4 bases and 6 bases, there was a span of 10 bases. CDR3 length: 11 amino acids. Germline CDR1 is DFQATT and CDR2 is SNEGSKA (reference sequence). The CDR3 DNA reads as TGCAGTGCTACTCAGGGGTCCGAGCAGTACTTC. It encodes CSATQGSEQYF.

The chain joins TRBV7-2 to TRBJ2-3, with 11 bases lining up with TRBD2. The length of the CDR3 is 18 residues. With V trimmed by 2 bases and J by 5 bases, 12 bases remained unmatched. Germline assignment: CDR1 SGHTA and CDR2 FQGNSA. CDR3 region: CASSLSPVLAGGQDTQYF. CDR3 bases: TGTGCCAGCAGCTTATCCCCGGTATTAGCGGGGGGGCAAGATACGCAGTATTTT.

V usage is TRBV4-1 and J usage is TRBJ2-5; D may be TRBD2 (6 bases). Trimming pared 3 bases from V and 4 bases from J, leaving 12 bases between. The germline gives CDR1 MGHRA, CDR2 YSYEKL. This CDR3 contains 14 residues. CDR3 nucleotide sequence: TGCGCCAGCAGCCACGTCGGGGGAGGAGAGACCCAGTACTTC. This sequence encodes CASSHVGGGETQYF.